Listed below are T cell receptor beta chains from one sample, sequenced in a study of Ad26.COV2.S vaccination and SARS-CoV-2 variants. The protocol was immunoSEQ multiplex PCR, while the TCRdb copy is restricted to in-frame clones and leaves out a portion. The sample yields 350,000 to 450,000 clones, approximately 92% seen once. The material sequenced was peripheral blood, taken in a trial of Ad26.COV2.S vaccine versus placebo. The receptors stem from a person between 18 and 65 years old who received the Ad26.COV2.S COVID-19 vaccine or a placebo. Both conserved end residues are part of each CDR3. D genes are given only for firm matches. Clone size is stated in some rows and not others, as once, few, many or a class when expanded.

J gene,V gene,clone size,D gene,CDR3 DNA,CDR3 protein
TRBJ2-1,TRBV7-2,NA,NA,TGTGCCAGCAGCAAGAACCGGGTCGACAATGAGCAGTTCTTC,CASSKNRVDNEQFF
TRBJ2-1,TRBV7-9,NA,TRBD2,TGTGCCAGCAGCCTGCGGGGGATTGAGCAGTTCTTC,CASSLRGIEQFF
TRBJ2-7,TRBV27,NA,NA,TGTGCCAGCAGTACTCTACCACAGGGAGGGTATGGCGAGCAGTACTTC,CASSTLPQGGYGEQYF
TRBJ2-7,TRBV11-2,NA,NA,TGTGCCAGCAGCTCAAAAGACAGAGATTTCTCCTACGAGCAGTACTTC,CASSSKDRDFSYEQYF
TRBJ1-1,TRBV5-8,NA,NA,TGTGCCAGCAGCTTGGACAACACTGAAGCTTTCTTT,CASSLDNTEAFF
TRBJ2-3,TRBV7-2,NA,NA,TGTGCCAGCATCGATAGCGGCCTTTTGCCAGATACGCAGTATTTT,CASIDSGLLPDTQYF
TRBJ2-3,TRBV7-9,once,TRBD2,TGTGCCAGCAGCTTAGGTAGCGGGGGGCTATCAGATACGCAGTATTTT,CASSLGSGGLSDTQYF
TRBJ2-7,TRBV30,NA,NA,TGTGCCTGGGATTCCACCTTGGGAGCCGAGCAGTACTTC,CAWDSTLGAEQYF
TRBJ2-1,TRBV9,once,TRBD2,TGTGCCAGCAGTACCGGGACTAGCGGGGGAAATGAGCAGTTCTTC,CASSTGTSGGNEQFF
TRBJ2-1,TRBV7-2,NA,TRBD2,TGTGCCAGCAGCTCCTGGACTAGCGGGGGGAGATACAATGAGCAGTTCTTC,CASSSWTSGGRYNEQFF
TRBJ1-1,TRBV7-9,NA,NA,TGTGCCAGCAGCTTAGGTGACACGGCTTTCTTT,CASSLGDTAFF
TRBJ1-1,TRBV29-1,NA,NA,TGCAGCGTTGAAGGGACTCCGGGAACGACTGAAGCTTTCTTT,CSVEGTPGTTEAFF
TRBJ2-1,TRBV18,NA,TRBD1,TGTGCCAGCTCACAAGGGACAGGGATTACGGGTAGCTCCTACAATGAGCAGTTCTTC,CASSQGTGITGSSYNEQFF
TRBJ1-1,TRBV11-2,NA,NA,TGTGCCAGCAGCTTATTGGAAGGCTTGAACACTGAAGCTTTCTTT,CASSLLEGLNTEAFF
TRBJ2-3,TRBV30,NA,NA,TGTGCCTGGGGGCGACTGATTGGCGCAGATACGCAGTATTTT,CAWGRLIGADTQYF
TRBJ2-5,TRBV12-3/TRBV12-4,NA,TRBD2,TGTGCCAGCCGTTCCGGGGCGGGGGGGACCCAGTACTTC,CASRSGAGGTQYF
TRBJ2-5,TRBV1,NA,NA,TGCACCAGCAGCCAGCGGACCCCCCAGGAGACCCAGTACTTC,CTSSQRTPQETQYF
TRBJ2-1,TRBV12-5,NA,TRBD2,TGTGCTAGTGGTCCGCTAGCGGGGGGGCTATACAATGAGCAGTTCTTC,CASGPLAGGLYNEQFF
TRBJ1-2,TRBV19,once,NA,TGTGCCAGTAGTATACCACAAAGCTATGGCTACACCTTC,CASSIPQSYGYTF
TRBJ1-1,TRBV30,once,NA,TGTGCCTGGAAATCTCCAGGGTTAAACACTGAAGCTTTCTTT,CAWKSPGLNTEAFF
TRBJ1-1,TRBV19,NA,NA,TGTGCCAGTATGGATTTCGGGACGGCGAACACTGAAGCTTTCTTT,CASMDFGTANTEAFF
TRBJ1-2,TRBV6-5,NA,NA,TGTGCCAGCAGTTACGCAGGGAGTATCTCGGGCTACACCTTC,CASSYAGSISGYTF
TRBJ1-2,TRBV28,NA,NA,TGTGCCAGCAGTTTATTTAGGGACGGCAATGGCTACACCTTC,CASSLFRDGNGYTF
TRBJ1-2,TRBV2,NA,NA,TGTGCCAGCAACGACCCCCCCCTTACCGGGGGCTACACCTTC,CASNDPPLTGGYTF
TRBJ2-7,TRBV5-1,NA,TRBD1,TGCGCCAGCAGCTTGCCCGGGACAGGGGGGTACGAGCAGTACTTC,CASSLPGTGGYEQYF
TRBJ2-2,TRBV7-2,once,NA,TGTGCCAGCAGCTTTGCGGGGCAGCAAGCCGGGGAGCTGTTTTTT,CASSFAGQQAGELFF
TRBJ2-7,TRBV5-5,NA,NA,TGTGCCAGCACCTTGGGACCGGGAGAAGTCTACGAGCAGTACTTC,CASTLGPGEVYEQYF
TRBJ1-2,TRBV20-1,NA,NA,TGCAGTGCCATACCCAGGGTTGGCTACACCTTC,CSAIPRVGYTF
TRBJ1-2,TRBV7-2,NA,NA,TGTGCCAGCAGCTTAGATATTGGGGGGCTTCCCGGCTACACCTTC,CASSLDIGGLPGYTF
TRBJ2-6,TRBV4-3,NA,NA,TGCGCCAGCAGCCGGTCTGGGGCCAACGTCCTGACTTTC,CASSRSGANVLTF
TRBJ2-7,TRBV11-2,NA,NA,TGTGCCAGCAGCGCTATGAGTAGACCCACCTCTAGCTCCTACGAGCAGTACTTC,CASSAMSRPTSSSYEQYF
TRBJ2-1,TRBV7-9,NA,NA,TGTGCCAGCAAAGTCGGAGCTAGCTCCTACAATGAGCAGTTCTTC,CASKVGASSYNEQFF
TRBJ2-3,TRBV7-2,NA,NA,TGTGCCAGCAGCCCATCTCCGGGTACGCAGTATTTT,CASSPSPGTQYF
TRBJ2-1,TRBV5-4,NA,NA,TGTGCCAGCAGCAACCAGAACAATGAGCAGTTCTTC,CASSNQNNEQFF
TRBJ2-7,TRBV7-9,NA,NA,TGTGCCAGCAGCTTATTTTCGATGGCGGGGCACTACGAGCAGTACTTC,CASSLFSMAGHYEQYF
TRBJ1-5,TRBV6-5,once,TRBD1,TGTGCCACGCGGGAAGACAGGGGGGGCAATCAGCCCCAGCATTTT,CATREDRGGNQPQHF